One T cell receptor beta chain is described in this entry. Its antigen is still unknown. This record belongs to a study of OX40 agonist ivuxolimab in advanced cancers. Overall study: Three partial responders included one hepatocellular carcinoma patient and two cutaneous melanoma patients.

Excluded were patients having autoimmune disease history or systemic immunosuppression. Libraries were prepared by immunoSEQ multiplex PCR; TCRdb keeps only in-frame clonotypes and omits some of them. The sample holds tens of thousands of clones; around 87% are singletons and the top ten take approximately 0.41%. The study's findings and limits: CD4+ and CD8+ blood T cells expanded clonally by week 6 at 0.1 to 3.0 mg/kg. It was also the case that some nonresponders had low normalized T-cell clonal expansion.

The CDR3 extends over 15 amino acids. J was trimmed by 4 bases and V by 4 bases; bases with no gene match: 6. CDR1 is SGHRS, CDR2 YFSETQ, per germline. This chain connects TRBV5-1 to TRBJ2-3, with 10 bases that match TRBD2. The sample consisted of CD4+ or CD8+ T cells sorted from blood, taken in a trial of the OX40 agonist ivuxolimab. This receptor was identified in an adult with an advanced solid tumor such as melanoma, head and neck, liver or kidney cancer. Here the CDR3 reads CASSLVSGGADTQYF. CDR3 bases: TGCGCCAGCAGCCTCGTCAGCGGGGGGGCAGATACGCAGTATTTT. The variable domain in full, with the rest retrieved from reference TRBV5-1 and TRBJ2-3, is KAGVTQTPRYLIKTRGQQVTLSCSPISGHRSVSWYQQTPGQGLQFLFEYFSETQRNKGNFPGRFSGRQFSNSRSEMNVSTLELGDSALYLCASSLVSGGADTQYFGPGTRLTVL.